The T cell receptor beta chain described here comes from a study of response to subunit inactivated influenza vaccine. Study results and caveats: It was the authors' suggestion that each seasonal influenza vaccination recruits few new T cells.

This clonotype was observed many times. The target antigen is unknown. TCRdb fed the RT-PCR reads into MiXCR, producing one record per CDR3 protein. The repertoire holds roughly 760,000 distinct CDR3 sequences, with 21% as singletons. The length of the CDR3 is 15 residues. V dropped 5 bases and J dropped 0 bases, with 8 bases sitting between them. Germline V gene sequence: CDR1 SGHVS, CDR2 FQNEAQ. This TCR was recovered from a man aged 50 or older who received an inactivated influenza vaccine. Source: PBMCs from blood, taken more than 4 days after vaccination. This chain joins TRBV7-8 and TRBJ2-6; D gene unclear. CDR3 in DNA: TGTGCCAGCAGCCCCTCTCTCTCTGGGGCCAACGTCCTGACTTTC. It is translated as CASSPSLSGANVLTF.